This TCR beta chain originates from a study of blood T cell repertoires in COVID-19. Study details: Specimens from acute and convalescent COVID-19 originated in the United States, Italy and Spain. In each case, the material was cDNA or gDNA derived from T cells, B-cell-depleted T cells, or PBMCs.

Per the original methods: Counts of nucleated cells, estimated from reference gene primer amplification, were obtained. TCRdb's copy holds only in-frame clones and misses some; the assay was immunoSEQ multiplex PCR. The V and J calls and the clone size are those of that table, but D and trimming were determined from the DNA. The sample lists tens of thousands of clones; more than 65% were seen once. The CDR3 covers 18 residues. This sequence joins TRBV21-1 and TRBJ2-2; no check of the table's D call, TRBD1, against the DNA was made. TRBV21-1 is a listed pseudogene. The sequencing input was peripheral blood. This TCR came from a human donor in a cohort sampled during active COVID-19. CDR3 nucleotide sequence: TGTGCCAGCAGCAAAGGGCCGGACAGGGCCCAAAACACCGGGGAGCTGTTTTTT. Its protein product is CASSKGPDRAQNTGELFF.